The 26 T cell receptor beta chains below come from one sample, sequenced in a study of regulatory T cells in long-lasting Graves disease. The time point denotes: newly diagnosed GD, antithyroid drugs for less than 3 months. Generation of the TCR library employed RNA extracted from PBMCs. Libraries of TCR beta came from iRepertoire HTBI primers plus Arm-PCR of CDR3 regions. MiXCR, run by TCRdb on the multiplex PCR reads, gives a single entry per CDR3 protein. The sample has approximately 470,000 distinct CDR3 sequences; roughly 15% are singletons. The sample was also reused in another study, on T cells in Graves' hyperthyroidism and ophthalmopathy.

Specimen: peripheral blood mononuclear cells (PBMCs), collected at new diagnosis, from a patient treated with antithyroid drugs. Every receptor here comes from a man between 35 and 55 years old with Graves disease.

CDR3 nucleotides: TGTGCCAGCAGCTTGAAGGGGTCGGTCACTGAAGCTTTCTTT. It is translated as CASSLKGSVTEAFF. The genes are TRBV5-6 and TRBJ1-1; tentative D call: TRBD1 (5 bases). CDR3 length: 14 amino acids. Germline V gene data show CDR1 as SGHDT and CDR2 as YYEEEE. The V end lost 1 base, the J end lost 4 bases, and 11 bases lay between the germline ends.

The chain recombines TRBV20-1 with TRBJ1-2; D ambiguous. V lost 1 base, J lost 8 bases, and 11 bases lay in between. The CDR3 runs to 12 residues. Germline V gene sequence: CDR1 DFQATT, CDR2 SNEGSKA (reference sequence). The CDR3 DNA reads as TGCAGTGCTAGAGTAGGGCGTGGCGGCTACACCTTC. It specifies CSARVGRGGYTF.

This clonotype has a count of ten or more. The V and J genes are TRBV12-3 or TRBV12-4 and TRBJ2-2; 10 bases are a match to TRBD2. Trimming removed 6 bases from V and 5 bases from J; junction bases left unmatched: 9. CDR3 size: 16 residues. DNA for the CDR3: TGTGCCAGCAGGCCCCGAGCGGGAGGGGGAACCGGGGAGCTGTTTTTT. Protein product: CASRPRAGGGTGELFF.

This clonotype was detected a few times. The rearrangement joins TRBV5-1 to TRBJ2-7, with D possibly being TRBD1 (6 bases). This CDR3 is 14 amino acids long. Trimming left V 0 bases short and J 7 bases short, with 14 bases between. The germline V gene encodes CDR1 SGHRS and CDR2 YFSETQ. In nucleotides, the CDR3 is TGCGCCAGCAGCTTGGTTACAGGGTTTGGGGAGCAGTACTTC. Protein product: CASSLVTGFGEQYF.

Concerning this clonotype itself: At one boundary the junction diverges from the germline segment, which might be a read error. This sequence joins TRBV6-2 or TRBV6-3 and TRBJ2-7; D uncertain. CDR3 length: 11 amino acids. Germline V CDR1 and CDR2: MNHEY, SVGEGT. This chain's CDR3 is CTSSSGYEQYF. In nucleotides, the CDR3 is TGTACCAGCAGTTCCGGCTACGAGCAGTACTTC.

This clonotype was recorded at least ten times. J is TRBJ2-5 and V is TRBV20-1; TRBD2 matches 10 bases. The CDR3 totals 14 residues. The germline gives CDR1 DFQATT, CDR2 SNEGSKA (reference sequence). The V gene end was trimmed by 3 bases and the J gene end by 7 bases; junction bases not matched to a gene: 8. CDR3: CSASASGSDVTQYF. CDR3 in DNA: TGCAGTGCTAGTGCTAGCGGGAGCGATGTGACCCAGTACTTC.

At least ten counts were recorded for this clonotype. V is TRBV24-1 and J is TRBJ2-5, with 7 bases fitting TRBD1. The CDR3 is made up of 13 amino acids. CDR1 KGHDR and CDR2 SFDVKD come from the germline V gene. V lost 4 bases to trimming and J lost 4 bases; unmatched junction nucleotides: 2. Here the CDR3 DNA reads TGTGCCACCAGTGACTACAGGGGAGAGACCCAGTACTTC. Translating gives CATSDYRGETQYF.

Of note for this clonotype: A much larger clone differs by one base, so this may be a read error. This chain uses TRBV7-2 with TRBJ2-7; TRBD2 agrees at 12 bases. The germline V gene has CDR1 SGHTA and CDR2 FQGNSA. Trimming took 5 bases from V and 3 from J; bases not matched to a gene: 11. This CDR3 is 17 amino acids long. CDR3 protein: CASSRQTSGRGSYEQYF. The CDR3 DNA reads TGTGCCAGCAGCCGCCAGACTAGCGGGAGAGGGAGCTACGAGCAGTACTTC.

The chain employs TRBV19 and TRBJ2-5; 12 positions match TRBD2. This CDR3 spans 15 amino acids. The germline gives CDR1 LNHDA, CDR2 SQIVND (reference sequence). J lost 6 bases, V lost 1 base, and 3 bases had no gene match. CDR3 sequence reads: CASSIGTSGIKTQYF. CDR3 bases: TGTGCCAGTAGTATAGGGACTAGCGGGATTAAGACCCAGTACTTC. The variable domain in full, completed from reference TRBV19 and TRBJ2-5, reads DGGITQSPKYLFRKEGQNVTLSCEQNLNHDAMYWYRQDPGQGLRLIYYSQIVNDFQKGDIAEGYSVSREKKESFPLTVTSAQKNPTAFYLCASSIGTSGIKTQYFGPGTRLLVL.

This clonotype was counted at least ten times. The genes are TRBV20-1 and TRBJ2-3, with a tentative D call TRBD1 (7 bases). The CDR3 totals 13 residues. Deletions cut 6 bases from V and 3 bases from J, with 13 bases between. Germline CDR1 reads DFQATT; CDR2 reads SNEGSKA (reference sequence). The CDR3 DNA reads TGCAGTGCGGGGGGCAGGGGGACAGATACGCAGTATTTT. Its protein is CSAGGRGTDTQYF.

This clonotype was observed at least ten times. This chain uses TRBV28 with TRBJ1-1, with a tentative D call TRBD1 (6 bases). The V gene lost 7 bases and the J gene lost 2 bases, with 14 bases spanning the gap. This CDR3 is 14 amino acids long. The germline V gene encodes CDR1 MDHEN and CDR2 SYDVKM. CDR3 loop: CASTHPGGNTEAFF. The CDR3 DNA is TGTGCCAGCACTCACCCGGGGGGCAACACTGAAGCTTTCTTT.

The sample holds many counts of this clonotype. The chain joins TRBV28 to TRBJ1-6; D gene uncertain. The CDR3 runs 11 residues. Per the germline V gene, CDR1 is MDHEN and CDR2 is SYDVKM. Trimming cost V 5 bases and J 9 bases, with 5 bases left between them. CDR3 DNA: TGTGCCAGCAGTACTGCTTCACCCCTCCACTTT. It is translated as CASSTASPLHF.

This clonotype was seen more than once but under ten times. This chain links TRBV28 with TRBJ2-1; D call uncertain. The CDR3 runs 13 residues. Germline CDR1 and CDR2: MDHEN and SYDVKM. Deletions cut 6 bases from V and 6 bases from J, with 12 bases between. DNA for the CDR3: TGTGCCAGCAGCCCTTCGCCAGTCAATGAGCAGTTCTTC. Protein: CASSPSPVNEQFF.

This clonotype was recorded many times. The V and J genes are TRBV28 and TRBJ2-1; 7 bases align to TRBD2. The CDR3 spans 15 residues. The germline CDR1 and CDR2 sequences are MDHEN and SYDVKM. The junction had 4 bases not matched to a gene; V was cut back by 2 bases and J by 3 bases. CDR3: CASSLRDYVYNEQFF. In DNA form, the CDR3 reads TGTGCCAGCAGTTTAAGGGACTATGTCTACAATGAGCAGTTCTTC.

This clonotype was seen a handful of times. J is TRBJ1-4 and V is TRBV7-9, with no clear D. Germline assignment: CDR1 SEHNR and CDR2 FQNEAQ (reference sequence). This CDR3 region has 12 residues. Deletions cut 0 bases from V and 7 bases from J, with 3 bases between. This chain's CDR3 is CASSLASEKLFF. The CDR3 nucleotides are TGTGCCAGCAGCTTAGCCAGTGAAAAACTGTTTTTT.

The gene calls are TRBV29-1 and TRBJ2-7, with 10 bases aligning to TRBD2. CDR3 size: 16 residues. Germline values: CDR1 SQVTM, CDR2 ANQGSEA. The junction had 11 bases not matched to a gene; V was cut back by 4 bases and J by 2 bases. The CDR3 region has the DNA TGCAGCGTTGCCCCAAAGAATAGCGGGAGGACCTACGAGCAGTACTTC. Encoded protein: CSVAPKNSGRTYEQYF.

This clonotype was seen ten or more times. The chain recombines TRBV2 with TRBJ2-7; 9 bases map to TRBD2. With V trimmed by 0 bases and J by 9 bases, 15 bases remained unmatched. Germline loops: CDR1 SNHLY, CDR2 FYNNEI. The CDR3 is 17 amino acids. This CDR3 reads CASSEAAVVLAGSGQYF. CDR3 nucleotides: TGTGCCAGCAGTGAAGCCGCGGTGGTGCTAGCGGGGTCGGGGCAGTACTTC.

This clonotype was observed many times. The rearrangement links TRBV27 to TRBJ1-4; TRBD1 matches 9 bases. The germline gives CDR1 MNHEY, CDR2 SMNVEV (reference sequence). The CDR3 runs to 14 residues. V lost 6 bases and J lost 8; bases outside the gene matches: 7. CDR3 in amino acids: CASRGQGRKEKLFF. The CDR3 bases are TGTGCCAGCAGGGGACAGGGAAGGAAGGAAAAACTGTTTTTT.

This clonotype was detected ten times or more. The J gene is TRBJ2-3, the V gene TRBV11-2, with D tentatively TRBD2 (6 bases). CDR1 and CDR2 from the germline V gene are SGHAT and FQNNGV. CDR3 length: 15 residues. V was clipped by 3 bases and J by 0 bases, with 10 bases between them. CDR3 sequence (DNA): TGTGCCAGCAGCTTCGGGACTCCTAGCACAGATACGCAGTATTTT. It translates to CASSFGTPSTDTQYF.

This clonotype was observed at least ten times. The rearrangement joins TRBV6-1 to TRBJ2-7; weak D call: TRBD2 (6 bases). The CDR3 covers 14 residues. Looked up from germline, CDR1 is MNHNS and CDR2 is SASEGT. V was cut by 6 bases and J by 3 bases, with 15 bases left in between. The CDR3 coding sequence is TGTGCCAGCAGCCGTACTAGGGAGGTCTACGAGCAGTACTTC. Amino acid sequence: CASSRTREVYEQYF.

This clonotype occurred many times. V is TRBV5-1 and J is TRBJ1-1; D remains ambiguous. CDR1 and CDR2 (germline): SGHRS, YFSETQ. Trimming removed 0 bases from V and 1 base from J, with 10 bases in between. The CDR3 contains 15 residues. This chain's CDR3 is CASSLGVWGNTEAFF. CDR3 bases: TGCGCCAGCAGCTTGGGGGTTTGGGGGAACACTGAAGCTTTCTTT.

The sample holds many counts of this clonotype. The chain has TRBV27 and TRBJ2-7; D uncertain. V shed 2 bases and J shed 5 bases, with 10 bases lying between them. Germline CDR1 reads MNHEY; CDR2 reads SMNVEV (reference sequence). The CDR3 extends over 13 amino acids. This CDR3 is CASSLGASDEQYF. The CDR3 nucleotides are TGTGCCAGCAGTTTAGGAGCGTCCGACGAGCAGTACTTC.

The chain links TRBV5-4 to TRBJ2-1; the match to TRBD2 covers 8 bases. J was trimmed by 2 bases and V by 4 bases; bases with no gene match: 8. In germline, CDR1 is SGHNT, CDR2 YYREEE (reference sequence). This CDR3 comprises 16 residues. The CDR3 spells CASSGTSGYPYNEQFF. The CDR3 DNA is TGTGCCAGCAGCGGTACTAGCGGCTATCCCTACAATGAGCAGTTCTTC.

This clonotype was seen a handful of times. The genes are TRBV20-1 and TRBJ1-2; D is undetermined. Germline CDR1 and CDR2: DFQATT and SNEGSKA (reference sequence). V lost 6 bases and J 4 bases, leaving 18 bases between the germline ends. The CDR3 consists of 14 residues. The DNA for the CDR3 is TGCAGTGCCACCCCCGACGGGAGAAGCTATGGCTACACCTTC. Translated, it gives CSATPDGRSYGYTF.

The chain couples TRBV12-3 or TRBV12-4 to TRBJ2-7; 8 nucleotides align to TRBD1. V gave up 6 bases and J gave up 2 bases; unmatched junction bases: 6. The CDR3 is made up of 14 amino acids. This CDR3 reads CASRHRGAPYEQYF. The CDR3 DNA is TGTGCCAGCAGACACAGGGGGGCCCCCTACGAGCAGTACTTC.

This clonotype was recorded at least ten times. V is TRBV9 and J is TRBJ2-1; a possible D gene is TRBD2 (7 bases). Per the germline V gene, CDR1 is SGDLS and CDR2 is YYNGEE. This CDR3 comprises 15 residues. The V end was cut by 4 bases, the J end by 5 bases, with 16 bases between. CDR3 sequence (DNA): TGTGCCAGCAGCCCTGGGGGGGCGGGGGACAATGAGCAGTTCTTC. Translation: CASSPGGAGDNEQFF.